The rows below give T cell receptor beta chains drawn from one sample of a study of chemoradiotherapy in HPV16-positive cancers. Generated by immunoSEQ multiplex PCR, the TCRdb table keeps only in-frame clones and is missing some. The profile shows fewer than 11,000 clones, 60% to 85% of them singletons. Sample: tumor tissue, taken from a patient who underwent chemoradiotherapy. The receptors were gathered from a human donor with HPV-associated anogenital cancer. Each CDR3 is given with its conserved first and last residue. D genes are given only for firm matches. Size values are once, few and many counts, or a class for expanded clones, and some rows have none.

v_call: TRBV11-2; d_call: TRBD1; j_call: TRBJ2-5; clone_size: once; cdr3_aa: CASSLDRGQQGEVTQYF
v_call: TRBV4-1; d_call: -; j_call: TRBJ1-3; clone_size: -; cdr3_aa: CASSHRRPANTIYF
v_call: TRBV18; d_call: TRBD1; j_call: TRBJ2-3; clone_size: -; cdr3_aa: CASSPAGQERFDTQYF
v_call: TRBV7-2; d_call: -; j_call: TRBJ2-1; clone_size: -; cdr3_aa: CASSLGLAWVNEQFF
v_call: TRBV28; d_call: TRBD1; j_call: TRBJ1-5; clone_size: medium-sized; cdr3_aa: CAIGQGSNQPQHF
v_call: TRBV15; d_call: -; j_call: TRBJ1-1; clone_size: -; cdr3_aa: CATSRGWGMNTEAFF
v_call: TRBV23-1; d_call: -; j_call: TRBJ2-7; clone_size: large; cdr3_aa: CASNLDSPGEQYF
v_call: TRBV5-4; d_call: -; j_call: TRBJ1-2; clone_size: -; cdr3_aa: CASSLKESTGRTF
v_call: TRBV29-1; d_call: -; j_call: TRBJ1-1; clone_size: -; cdr3_aa: CSAHYNTEAFF
v_call: TRBV28; d_call: -; j_call: TRBJ2-7; clone_size: -; cdr3_aa: CASSPRRESRYEQYF
v_call: TRBV30; d_call: -; j_call: TRBJ1-2; clone_size: -; cdr3_aa: CASSISPEPNYGYTF
v_call: TRBV19; d_call: -; j_call: TRBJ1-1; clone_size: -; cdr3_aa: CASRKLGLGVNTEAFF
v_call: TRBV5-6; d_call: -; j_call: TRBJ2-1; clone_size: -; cdr3_aa: CASSLRGGSYNEQFF
v_call: TRBV12-5; d_call: -; j_call: TRBJ1-3; clone_size: -; cdr3_aa: CASGLVLETSSGNTIYF
v_call: TRBV9; d_call: -; j_call: TRBJ1-6; clone_size: -; cdr3_aa: CASSVGGDYNSPLHF
v_call: TRBV11-2; d_call: -; j_call: TRBJ2-3; clone_size: -; cdr3_aa: CASSLVVKQYF
v_call: TRBV7-8; d_call: -; j_call: TRBJ2-5; clone_size: -; cdr3_aa: CASSLVETQYF
v_call: TRBV28; d_call: -; j_call: TRBJ2-7; clone_size: -; cdr3_aa: CASSYRDEQYF
v_call: TRBV7-3; d_call: -; j_call: -; clone_size: -; cdr3_aa: CASSLTGIGEQYF
v_call: TRBV5-1; d_call: -; j_call: TRBJ1-6; clone_size: -; cdr3_aa: CASSLRSQGYSYNSPLHF
v_call: TRBV27; d_call: -; j_call: TRBJ2-7; clone_size: -; cdr3_aa: CASSLSWGGVDEQYF
v_call: TRBV7-2; d_call: TRBD1; j_call: TRBJ1-5; clone_size: -; cdr3_aa: CASSPNDRAAQPQHF
v_call: TRBV27; d_call: -; j_call: TRBJ2-7; clone_size: -; cdr3_aa: CASSQAWPELTYEQYF
v_call: TRBV7-8; d_call: TRBD1; j_call: TRBJ1-6; clone_size: -; cdr3_aa: CASRAAQTGGNSPLHF
v_call: TRBV1; d_call: -; j_call: TRBJ2-5; clone_size: -; cdr3_aa: CTSSTHGTEPRETQYF
v_call: TRBV7-8; d_call: -; j_call: TRBJ2-7; clone_size: -; cdr3_aa: CASSPGRTYAEQYF
v_call: TRBV11-1; d_call: -; j_call: TRBJ1-4; clone_size: -; cdr3_aa: CASSSGPNEKLFF
v_call: TRBV11-2; d_call: -; j_call: TRBJ1-4; clone_size: -; cdr3_aa: CASSQSRGTAEKLFF
v_call: TRBV28; d_call: -; j_call: TRBJ1-3; clone_size: -; cdr3_aa: CASRAGGTGNTIYF
v_call: TRBV30; d_call: TRBD1; j_call: TRBJ2-7; clone_size: -; cdr3_aa: CAWRVLDRGRTAEQYF
v_call: TRBV5-8; d_call: TRBD1; j_call: TRBJ2-3; clone_size: -; cdr3_aa: CASSSGQGTDTQYF
v_call: TRBV7-8; d_call: -; j_call: TRBJ2-3; clone_size: -; cdr3_aa: CASSLQEVTDTQYF
v_call: TRBV10-3; d_call: -; j_call: TRBJ1-2; clone_size: few; cdr3_aa: CAINLEGGYTF
v_call: TRBV6-5; d_call: -; j_call: TRBJ2-1; clone_size: few; cdr3_aa: CASRIVGGEQFF
v_call: TRBV6-5; d_call: TRBD1; j_call: TRBJ2-7; clone_size: -; cdr3_aa: CASSPDRVYEQYF
v_call: TRBV5-1; d_call: -; j_call: TRBJ2-1; clone_size: -; cdr3_aa: CASSSRGEQFF
v_call: TRBV23-1; d_call: -; j_call: TRBJ1-6; clone_size: once; cdr3_aa: CASSHIGSPNSPLHF
v_call: TRBV2; d_call: -; j_call: TRBJ1-2; clone_size: -; cdr3_aa: CATRQAGYGYTF
v_call: TRBV7-3; d_call: TRBD2; j_call: TRBJ2-2; clone_size: -; cdr3_aa: CASSSRTRGDGELFF
v_call: TRBV6-5; d_call: -; j_call: TRBJ2-3; clone_size: once; cdr3_aa: CASSPDVAGDTQYF
v_call: TRBV5-1; d_call: TRBD2; j_call: TRBJ2-3; clone_size: -; cdr3_aa: CASSPGGGTDTQYF
v_call: TRBV30; d_call: -; j_call: TRBJ1-1; clone_size: -; cdr3_aa: CAWSGEVGGMNTEAFF
v_call: TRBV7-9; d_call: -; j_call: TRBJ2-7; clone_size: -; cdr3_aa: CASSEMDRTYEQYF
v_call: TRBV18; d_call: -; j_call: TRBJ2-4; clone_size: once; cdr3_aa: CASSPSADIQYF
v_call: TRBV10-1; d_call: -; j_call: TRBJ2-7; clone_size: -; cdr3_aa: CASSESEGEQYF
v_call: TRBV18; d_call: -; j_call: TRBJ1-1; clone_size: few; cdr3_aa: CASSPLRTANTEAFF
v_call: TRBV27; d_call: -; j_call: TRBJ1-5; clone_size: -; cdr3_aa: CASSLGYSNQPQHF
v_call: TRBV19; d_call: -; j_call: TRBJ1-3; clone_size: -; cdr3_aa: CASSIDRPGASGNTIYF
v_call: TRBV29-1; d_call: -; j_call: TRBJ2-7; clone_size: -; cdr3_aa: CSGGIGYEQYF